This TCR beta chain was captured by sequencing in a study of T cell responses to AZD1222 COVID-19 vaccine. The method was immunoSEQ multiplex PCR; TCRdb's version includes in-frame clones alone and lacks a portion of them. In the table there are about 98,000 clones, around 87% of which are singletons. Germline V gives CDR1 SNHLY, CDR2 FYNNEI. This CDR3 region has 13 residues. The ends were cut back, 4 bases at V and 4 bases at J, with 10 bases in the middle. The chain has TRBV2 and TRBJ1-1; D gene uncertain. This sequence originates from an adult in good health. Specimen: peripheral blood, collected on day 0 of AZD1222 vaccination. The CDR3 here is CASSGFEGTEAFF. CDR3 bases: TGTGCCAGCAGTGGCTTCGAGGGCACTGAAGCTTTCTTT.